Sequencing of this T cell receptor beta chain was carried out in a study of shared clonotypes between healthy human individuals. Using immunoSEQ multiplex PCR, the repertoire was profiled, and TCRdb retains in-frame clones only, with some absent. In the table there are around 2.5 million clones, 80% to 95% of which are singletons. The V segment lost 6 bases and the J segment 4 bases; nucleotides outside the gene matches: 5. Germline values: CDR1 LNHDA, CDR2 SQIVND (reference sequence). The CDR3 runs 14 residues. This receptor was obtained from a man aged 18 to 30 in good health. Some clones in this sample may be carry-over from other donors' samples. The chain couples TRBV19 to TRBJ1-4, with 7 bases lining up with TRBD1. What was sequenced was naive CD4+ T cells from PBMCs. Specified subset: CD45RA+ positively selected. Here the CDR3 reads CASSYDRVNEKLFF. CDR3 sequence (DNA): TGTGCCAGTAGCTACGACAGGGTTAATGAAAAACTGTTTTTT.